Given below is one TCR beta chain in context. Its antigen is still unknown. The method was immunoSEQ multiplex PCR; TCRdb's version includes in-frame clones alone and lacks a portion of them. Counted here are roughly 11,000 clones, more than 85% occurring once; the ten biggest clones make up about 12%. This sample was included in a study of T cell clonotyping in hematopoietic cell transplantation. Study outcomes and limitations: Recipient TCR diversity dropped after transplant; expanded clonotypes rose from day 30 to 180.

Time point meaning: recipient sample about 28 days before transplant, after cytoreduction. Germline-derived CDR1 and CDR2 are SNHLY and FYNNEI. V dropped 5 bases and J dropped 3; count of bases not matched to a gene: 10. The CDR3 contains 15 residues. The chain joins TRBV2 to TRBJ2-7, with 7 bases identical to TRBD1. This specimen consisted of peripheral blood mononuclear cells, obtained before stem cell transplant. This clonotype originated in a woman in her thirties or forties with acute myeloid leukemia. Some clones in this sample may be carry-over from other donors' samples. The CDR3 DNA sequence: TGTGCCAGCAGTCCACCGGGACAGAAGGACTACGAGCAGTACTTC. Its protein product is CASSPPGQKDYEQYF.